Listed below are T cell receptor beta chains from one sample, sequenced in a study of cytomegalovirus exposure and HLA in healthy donors. Repertoires were generated with immunoSEQ multiplex PCR, while TCRdb's copy carries only in-frame clones and drops some. Of about 82,000 clones listed, less than 80% are singletons. Sequenced sample: PBMCs. The origin of the receptors is a man aged 25-45 years in good health and CMV-seropositive. Each CDR3 is given with its conserved first and last residue. D genes are given only for firm matches. Some rows mark clone size as missing; the rest say once, few, many or name a class of expanded clone.

TRBV10-3,TRBJ2-7,.,.,CAISGETHYEQYF,TGTGCCATCAGTGGGGAGACCCACTACGAGCAGTACTTC
TRBV5-1,TRBJ1-2,.,.,CASSLDSSYGYTF,TGCGCCAGCAGCTTGGACAGCTCCTATGGCTACACCTTC
TRBV5-4,TRBJ2-7,.,TRBD2,CASSSLTASSGLYEQYF,TGTGCCAGCAGCTCTCTAACGGCGTCTAGCGGGTTATACGAGCAGTACTTC
TRBV7-6,TRBJ1-4,.,TRBD1,CASSPGDRVGEKLFF,TGTGCCAGCAGCCCCGGGGACAGGGTAGGCGAAAAACTGTTTTTT
TRBV5-8,TRBJ2-2,.,TRBD2,CASRERGTNTGELFF,TGTGCCAGCAGAGAGCGGGGGACGAACACCGGGGAGCTGTTTTTT
TRBV27,TRBJ1-1,.,.,CASSSPGLTEAFF,TGTGCCAGCAGTTCGCCAGGGTTGACTGAAGCTTTCTTT
TRBV7-3,TRBJ1-6,.,.,CASSFGGRESPLNF,TGTGCCAGCAGCTTCGGGGGGAGGGAATCACCCCTCAACTTT
TRBV6-1,TRBJ1-1,.,.,CASRNGGYTEAFF,TGTGCCAGCAGAAACGGAGGGTACACTGAAGCTTTCTTT
TRBV2,TRBJ2-3,few,TRBD2,CASSGTGAGDTQYF,TGTGCCAGCAGTGGGACGGGAGCGGGGGATACGCAGTATTTT
TRBV6-4,TRBJ1-1,.,.,CASSPEGNTEAFF,TGTGCCAGCAGCCCCGAGGGGAACACTGAAGCTTTCTTT
TRBV30,TRBJ1-2,.,.,CAWSVQIRYTF,TGTGCCTGGAGTGTACAAATTCGCTACACCTTC
TRBV2,TRBJ2-5,.,.,CAIKERGYQETQYF,TGTGCCATCAAAGAAAGGGGGTACCAAGAGACCCAGTACTTC
TRBV6-1,TRBJ1-1,.,.,CASSEVLAFGTEAFF,TGTGCCAGCAGTGAAGTTCTAGCCTTCGGCACTGAAGCTTTCTTT
TRBV19,TRBJ2-2,.,TRBD1,CASSIGGGQGDTGELFF,TGTGCCAGTAGTATAGGGGGTGGACAGGGGGACACCGGGGAGCTGTTTTTT
TRBV28,TRBJ2-6,.,TRBD1,CASSSETGLTSGANVLTF,TGTGCCAGCAGTTCCGAGACAGGGTTGACCTCTGGGGCCAACGTCCTGACTTTC
TRBV6-6,TRBJ2-7,few,.,CASSYRVQYF,TGTGCCAGCAGTTACCGCGTACAGTACTTC
TRBV29-1,TRBJ1-2,.,.,CSVVMEFGVPATF,TGCAGCGTTGTAATGGAGTTCGGGGTCCCGGCCACCTTC